The clone carrying this TCR beta chain was detected many times. What it recognizes is unknown. The CDR3 covers 16 residues. Trimming took 4 bases from V and 6 from J, leaving 21 bases between them. Germline assignment: CDR1 SGHVS and CDR2 FQNEAQ. Amplification of TCR beta CDR3 regions was performed using RNA transcripts as template. The HTBI set primed first-round TCR CDR3 RT-PCR. In TCRdb, the multiplex PCR reads were re-called with MiXCR into one record per CDR3 protein. There are roughly 520,000 distinct CDR3 sequences in the sample; approximately 25% occur only once, and about 10% lies in the top ten. This sample is drawn from a study of T cells in Graves' hyperthyroidism and ophthalmopathy. Study overall: The blood sample was taken at first diagnosis, before treatment began.

PBMCs were collected from an approximately 10 ml volume of fresh peripheral blood. Study-level results: Stable hyperthyroidism and ophthalmopathy were separated using 13 V-J signatures. In the blood, most expanded thyroid clonotypes above 0.001 appeared as well.

V is TRBV7-8 and J is TRBJ1-1, with TRBD1 as a possible D gene (6 bases). The material sequenced was blood. This sequence was found in a young woman with Graves' ophthalmopathy. Here the CDR3 reads CASSSIRQVRRAEAFF. CDR3 in DNA: TGTGCCAGCAGCTCAATAAGACAGGTTCGGAGAGCTGAAGCTTTCTTT.